The 21 T cell receptor beta chains listed next were all sequenced from one sample in a study of blood T cell repertoires in COVID-19. Sequencing used immunoSEQ multiplex PCR; TCRdb keeps in-frame clones, though not all of them. The sample records some 190,000 clones, around 82% being singletons. The specimen was PBMCs or T cells enriched from blood (not recorded which). The receptors shown here come from a woman in her 50s with acute COVID-19.

The V and J genes are TRBV19 and TRBJ1-1, with D possibly being TRBD1 (5 bases). Germline CDR1 is LNHDA and CDR2 is SQIVND (reference sequence). Trimming left V 3 bases short and J 4 bases short, with 27 bases between. CDR3 length equals 19 residues. The chain's CDR3 is CASSILALGLATTVTEAFF. The DNA for the CDR3 is TGTGCCAGTAGTATCTTAGCTCTGGGGCTCGCGACGACGGTCACTGAAGCTTTCTTT. Using reference TRBV19 and TRBJ1-1 for the parts outside the CDR3, the full variable domain is DGGITQSPKYLFRKEGQNVTLSCEQNLNHDAMYWYRQDPGQGLRLIYYSQIVNDFQKGDIAEGYSVSREKKESFPLTVTSAQKNPTAFYLCASSILALGLATTVTEAFFGQGTRLTVV.

This clone was detected only a few times. This chain connects TRBV3-1 (or the pseudogene TRBV3-2) to TRBJ1-4, with D possibly TRBD1 on 5 matching bases. Germline V gene sequence: CDR1 LGHDT, CDR2 YNNKEL (reference sequence). The CDR3 sequence is 17 residues long. V lost 0 bases and J 2 bases, leaving 13 bases between the germline ends. The CDR3 sequence is CASSQDWGVGTNEKLFF. The CDR3 bases are TGTGCCAGCAGCCAAGATTGGGGGGTAGGGACTAATGAAAAACTGTTTTTT.

This clone was seen at least ten times. The chain links TRBV19 to TRBJ2-2; the D gene is possibly TRBD2 (5 bases). CDR1 is LNHDA and CDR2 is SQIVND in the germline V gene (reference sequence). The CDR3 spans 16 residues. V shed 4 bases and J shed 6 bases, with 18 bases lying between them. CDR3 DNA sequence: TGTGCCAGTAGTAGGATAGGGAGAGATAGAGCCGGGGAGCTGTTTTTT. Protein: CASSRIGRDRAGELFF. Full variable domain (remainder filled in from reference TRBV19 and TRBJ2-2): DGGITQSPKYLFRKEGQNVTLSCEQNLNHDAMYWYRQDPGQGLRLIYYSQIVNDFQKGDIAEGYSVSREKKESFPLTVTSAQKNPTAFYLCASSRIGRDRAGELFFGEGSRLTVL.

The V gene is TRBV7-2, the J gene TRBJ1-2; D gene uncertain. The germline gives CDR1 SGHTA, CDR2 FQGNSA. The ends were cut back, 7 bases at V and 6 bases at J, with 12 bases in the middle. The CDR3 is made up of 12 amino acids. For the CDR3, the DNA is TGTGCCAGCACAGATTTTCTAGATGGCTACACCTTC. Protein product: CASTDFLDGYTF.

The rearrangement joins TRBV18 to TRBJ1-5; a weak D match, TRBD1 (6 bases). The ends were cut back, 5 bases at V and 7 bases at J, with 15 bases in the middle. Per the germline V gene, CDR1 is KGHSH and CDR2 is LQKENI. This CDR3 is 14 amino acids long. CDR3 DNA sequence: TGTGCCAGCTCATCACAGGGTCGGGAGCAGCCCCAGCATTTT. Residues: CASSSQGREQPQHF.

This chain links TRBV6-6 with TRBJ2-7; 7 bases map to TRBD1. There are 18 residues in the CDR3. CDR1 and CDR2 from the germline V gene are MNHNY and SVGAGI (reference sequence). The V gene end was trimmed by 5 bases and the J gene end by 2 bases; junction bases not matched to a gene: 18. CDR3 sequence (DNA): TGTGCCAGCAGTCTAAGGGTCGGTAACAGGGGTAATCCCTACGAGCAGTACGTC. Protein: CASSLRVGNRGNPYEQYV.

This rearrangement joins TRBV6-5 to TRBJ2-7; 8 nucleotides match TRBD1. Germline values: CDR1 MNHEY, CDR2 SVGAGI. There are 14 residues in the CDR3. After removal of 8 bases from V and 0 bases from J, the junction contained 6 bases not matched to a gene. The CDR3 loop reads CASRQGASSYEQYV. Written as DNA, the CDR3 is TGTGCCAGCCGGCAGGGGGCTAGCTCCTACGAGCAGTACGTC.

This chain links TRBV30 with TRBJ1-1, with D unclear. Trimming left V 0 bases short and J 4 bases short, with 9 bases between. The CDR3 is 13 amino acids. Germline lookup yields CDR1 GTSNPN and CDR2 SVGIG (reference sequence). The CDR3 sequence: CAWSVFPGTEAFF. The CDR3 DNA follows: TGTGCCTGGAGTGTCTTCCCAGGCACTGAAGCTTTCTTT.

This clone turned up a few times. The rearrangement joins TRBV3-1 (or the pseudogene TRBV3-2) to TRBJ2-5, with TRBD2 matching over 9 bases. The CDR3 extends over 17 amino acids. From germline, CDR1 is LGHDT and CDR2 YNNKEL (reference sequence). V dropped 1 base and J dropped 4; count of bases not matched to a gene: 10. The CDR3 protein is CASSQVGAGGDGETQYF. The DNA for the CDR3 is TGTGCCAGCAGCCAAGTAGGAGCGGGGGGCGATGGAGAGACCCAGTACTTC.

The gene calls are TRBV28 and TRBJ1-2; TRBD1 matches at 7 bases. Trimming at V came to 6 bases and at J to 0 bases, leaving 4 bases not matched to a gene. Germline CDR1 and CDR2: MDHEN and SYDVKM. This CDR3 spans 14 amino acids. The DNA of the CDR3 is TGTGCCAGCAGCGGGACAGCGTCTAACTATGGCTACACCTTC. It encodes CASSGTASNYGYTF.

The V gene is TRBV7-2, the J gene TRBJ2-5; 8 positions agree with TRBD1. The CDR3 spans 15 residues. J lost 7 bases, V lost 8 bases, and 15 bases had no gene match. Germline loops: CDR1 SGHTA, CDR2 FQGNSA. The CDR3 region is CASRPGGAPEGTQYF. The CDR3 nucleotides read TGTGCCAGCCGCCCAGGGGGCGCCCCGGAAGGGACCCAGTACTTC.

The CDR3 sequence is CASSLGRGFATNEKLFF. In DNA, the CDR3 is TGTGCCAGCAGTTTAGGTCGGGGATTCGCAACTAATGAAAAACTGTTTTTT. The J gene is TRBJ1-4, the V gene TRBV28; D is undetermined. The CDR3 runs to 17 residues. Deletions cut 2 bases from V and 0 bases from J, with 13 bases between. CDR1 MDHEN and CDR2 SYDVKM come from the germline V gene.

The gene calls are TRBV3-1 (or the pseudogene TRBV3-2) and TRBJ1-2, with TRBD1 as a possible D gene (5 bases). The V end lost 8 bases, the J end lost 2 bases, and 21 bases lay between the germline ends. The CDR3 has 16 residues. The germline V gene encodes CDR1 LGHDT and CDR2 YNNKEL (reference sequence). Here the CDR3 DNA reads TGTGCCAGCGGGAACCCGACAGTCCTAACCAACTATGGCTACACCTTC. Residues: CASGNPTVLTNYGYTF.

This clone was seen only a few times. The V gene is TRBV7-7, the J gene TRBJ1-5; D is perhaps TRBD1 (5 bases). V shed 4 bases and J shed 4 bases, with 8 bases lying between them. The CDR3 loop spans 13 amino acids. CDR1 and CDR2 from the germline V gene are SSHAT and FNYEAQ (reference sequence). The CDR3 region is CASSSQENQPQHF. The DNA for the CDR3 is TGTGCCAGCAGCTCACAGGAAAATCAGCCCCAGCATTTT. Full variable domain (missing parts from reference TRBV7-7 and TRBJ1-5): GAGVSQSPRYKVTKRGQDVTLRCDPISSHATLYWYQQALGQGPEFLTYFNYEAQPDKSGLPSDRFSAERPEGSISTLTIQRTEQRDSAMYRCASSSQENQPQHFGDGTRLSIL.

The V and J genes are TRBV5-1 and TRBJ1-6; D is unclear. The CDR3 sequence is 14 residues long. V was shortened by 1 base and J by 5 bases, with 7 bases between the two germline ends. CDR1 and CDR2 from the germline V gene are SGHRS and YFSETQ. The CDR3 here is CASSLTVNNSPLHF. CDR3 coding DNA: TGCGCCAGCAGCTTGACGGTGAATAATTCACCCCTCCACTTT.

This clone appeared once. The chain couples TRBV9 to TRBJ2-3, with 11 bases lining up with TRBD2. In germline, CDR1 is SGDLS, CDR2 YYNGEE. The trim removed 4 bases at V and 6 bases at J, leaving 13 bases unmatched. The CDR3 has 17 residues. The CDR3 here is CASSTQLSGGAGDTQYF. Here the CDR3 DNA reads TGTGCCAGCAGCACCCAACTTAGCGGGGGGGCAGGGGATACGCAGTATTTT.

The chain joins TRBV2 to TRBJ2-5, with D uncertain. This CDR3 has 14 amino acids. Germline V gene sequence: CDR1 SNHLY, CDR2 FYNNEI. Trimming took off 1 base at V and 7 bases at J, with 13 bases between the two ends. The CDR3 sequence is CASSEDQVIGTQYF. The CDR3 nucleotides are TGTGCCAGCAGTGAAGATCAGGTGATAGGGACCCAGTACTTC.

V is TRBV6-1 and J is TRBJ1-6; D might be TRBD1 (6 bases). The CDR3 is 14 residues long. Per the germline V gene, CDR1 is MNHNS and CDR2 is SASEGT. Trimming pared 2 bases from V and 9 bases from J, leaving 11 bases between. The CDR3 sequence is CASSETFRGSPLHF. The CDR3, as DNA: TGTGCCAGCAGTGAAACTTTCAGGGGTTCACCCCTCCACTTT.

CDR3 residues: CASSLLLAGENEQFF. The CDR3 DNA is TGCGCCAGCAGCTTGTTACTAGCGGGGGAAAATGAGCAGTTCTTC. V usage is TRBV5-1 and J usage is TRBJ2-1, with 11 bases lining up with TRBD2. Germline-derived CDR1 and CDR2 are SGHRS and YFSETQ. CDR3 length: 15 residues. Germline trimming cut 1 base from V and 7 bases from J; bases unmatched to any gene: 4.

The J gene is TRBJ2-1, the V gene TRBV5-1; 7 nucleotides line up with TRBD1. Germline assignment: CDR1 SGHRS and CDR2 YFSETQ. Trimming removed 2 bases from V and 0 bases from J; junction bases left unmatched: 5. CDR3 length: 16 amino acids. CDR3 protein: CASSFRTGSSYNEQFF. The DNA of the CDR3 is TGCGCCAGCAGCTTTAGGACAGGTAGCTCCTACAATGAGCAGTTCTTC. Full variable domain (missing parts from reference TRBV5-1 and TRBJ2-1): KAGVTQTPRYLIKTRGQQVTLSCSPISGHRSVSWYQQTPGQGLQFLFEYFSETQRNKGNFPGRFSGRQFSNSRSEMNVSTLELGDSALYLCASSFRTGSSYNEQFFGPGTRLTVL.

The V gene is TRBV2, the J gene TRBJ2-2; 9 positions match TRBD1. Germline V gene sequence: CDR1 SNHLY, CDR2 FYNNEI. CDR3 length: 14 amino acids. Trimming removed 6 bases from V and 4 bases from J; junction bases left unmatched: 3. CDR3 bases: TGTGCCAGCAGGACAGGGGGGAGCACCGGGGAGCTGTTTTTT. Residues: CASRTGGSTGELFF.